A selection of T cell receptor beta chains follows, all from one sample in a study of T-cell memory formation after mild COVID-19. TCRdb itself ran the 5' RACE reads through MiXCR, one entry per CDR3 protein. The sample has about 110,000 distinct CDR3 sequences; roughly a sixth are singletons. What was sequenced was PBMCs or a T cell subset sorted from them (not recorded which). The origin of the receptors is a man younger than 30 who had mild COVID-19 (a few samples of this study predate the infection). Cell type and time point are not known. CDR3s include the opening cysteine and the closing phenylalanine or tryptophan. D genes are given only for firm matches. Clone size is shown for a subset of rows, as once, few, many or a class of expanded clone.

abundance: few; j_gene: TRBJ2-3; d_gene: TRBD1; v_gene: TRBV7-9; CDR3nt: TGTGCCAGCAGCCCGCCGGGACAGGGCGGGAATACGCAGTATTTT; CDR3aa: CASSPPGQGGNTQYF
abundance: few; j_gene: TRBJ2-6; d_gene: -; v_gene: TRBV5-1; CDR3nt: TGCGCCAGCAGCCCCAGGCAACAGGGAACTAACTCTGGGGCCAACGTCCTGACTTTC; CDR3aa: CASSPRQQGTNSGANVLTF
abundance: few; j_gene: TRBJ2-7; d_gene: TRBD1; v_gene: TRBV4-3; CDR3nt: TGCGCCAGCAGCCAAGAGGGACAGGGGGGCCACGAGCAGTACTTC; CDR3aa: CASSQEGQGGHEQYF
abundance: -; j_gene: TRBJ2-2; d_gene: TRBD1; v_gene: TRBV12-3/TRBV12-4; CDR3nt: TGTGCCAGCAGCCCACAGGGGGACACCGGGGAGCTGTTTTTT; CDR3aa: CASSPQGDTGELFF
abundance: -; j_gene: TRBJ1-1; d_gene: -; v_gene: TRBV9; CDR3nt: TGTGCCAGCAGCGTAATTGGAGCAGGGGCACCTGAAGCTTTCTTT; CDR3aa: CASSVIGAGAPEAFF
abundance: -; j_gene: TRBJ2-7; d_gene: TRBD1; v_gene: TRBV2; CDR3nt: TGTGCCAGCAGCCAACAGGGGATCTTCTACGAGCAGTACTTC; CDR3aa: CASSQQGIFYEQYF
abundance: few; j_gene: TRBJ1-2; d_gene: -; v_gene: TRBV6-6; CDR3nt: TGTGCCAGCAACAAACGCGGGGGGGAATATGGCTACACCTTC; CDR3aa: CASNKRGGEYGYTF
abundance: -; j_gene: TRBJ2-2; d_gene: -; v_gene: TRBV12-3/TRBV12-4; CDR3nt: TGTGCCAGCATAGGACAGCAGAACACCGGGGAGCTGTTTTTT; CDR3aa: CASIGQQNTGELFF
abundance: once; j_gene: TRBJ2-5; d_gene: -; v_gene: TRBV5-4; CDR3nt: TGTGCCAGCAGCGGAGACCGGGCCAATCAAGAGACCCAGTACTTC; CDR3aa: CASSGDRANQETQYF
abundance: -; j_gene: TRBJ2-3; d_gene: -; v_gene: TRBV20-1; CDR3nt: TGCAGTGCTGAAGAGGTTGCCACTGATACGCAGTATTTT; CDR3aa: CSAEEVATDTQYF
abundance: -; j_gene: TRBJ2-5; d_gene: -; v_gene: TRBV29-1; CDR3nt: TGCAGCGTGGGACGGCACCAAGAGACCCAGTACTTC; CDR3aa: CSVGRHQETQYF
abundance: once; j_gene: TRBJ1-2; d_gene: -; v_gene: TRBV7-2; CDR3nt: TGTGCCAGCAGCTTCAAGGGGTCAAGCTCCTACACCTTC; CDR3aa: CASSFKGSSSYTF
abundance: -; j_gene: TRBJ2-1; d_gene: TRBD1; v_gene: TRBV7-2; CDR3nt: TGTGCCAGCAGCTTCGGGACAGGGATCGATGAGCAGTTCTTC; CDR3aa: CASSFGTGIDEQFF
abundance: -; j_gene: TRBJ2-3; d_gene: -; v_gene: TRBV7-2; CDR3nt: TGTGCCAGCAGCTTTCGGGGGCTCACAGATACGCAGTATTTT; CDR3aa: CASSFRGLTDTQYF
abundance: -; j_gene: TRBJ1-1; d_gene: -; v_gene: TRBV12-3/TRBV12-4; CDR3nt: TGTGCCAGCAGTCCAGGGCGAGTGAACACTGAAGCTTTCTTT; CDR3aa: CASSPGRVNTEAFF
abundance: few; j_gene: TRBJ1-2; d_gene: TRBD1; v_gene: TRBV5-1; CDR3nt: TGCGCCAGCAGCCCATCGACGCACAGGGGAGTAAGCTACACCTTC; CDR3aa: CASSPSTHRGVSYTF
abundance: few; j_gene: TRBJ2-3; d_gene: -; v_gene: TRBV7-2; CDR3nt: TGTGCCAGCAGCTTAGAGACTGGCAATACGCAGTATTTT; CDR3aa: CASSLETGNTQYF
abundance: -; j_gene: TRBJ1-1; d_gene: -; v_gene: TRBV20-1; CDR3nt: TGCAGTGCTTCCGATGACACTGAAGCTTTCTTT; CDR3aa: CSASDDTEAFF
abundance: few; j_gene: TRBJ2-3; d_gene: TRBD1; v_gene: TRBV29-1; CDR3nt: TGCAGGGCAGGGGGCCTCACAGATACGCAGTATTTT; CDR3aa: CRAGGLTDTQYF
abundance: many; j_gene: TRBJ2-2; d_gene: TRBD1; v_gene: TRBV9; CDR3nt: TGTGCCAGCAGCACAAGGGACAGGCTGAACACCGGGGAGCTGTTTTTT; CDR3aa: CASSTRDRLNTGELFF
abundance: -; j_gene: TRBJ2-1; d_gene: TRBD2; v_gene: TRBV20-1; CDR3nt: TGCAGTGCTAGGTGGGGGGGGTACTACAATGAGCAGTTCTTC; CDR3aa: CSARWGGYYNEQFF
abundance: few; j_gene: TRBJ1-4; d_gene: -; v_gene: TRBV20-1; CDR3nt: TGCAGTGCCTCTACTGCAACTAATGAAAAACTGTTTTTT; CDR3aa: CSASTATNEKLFF